The 14 T cell receptor beta chains reported below all come from one sample, sequenced in a study of cytomegalovirus exposure and HLA in healthy donors. PCR involved 60 Vbeta and 13 Jbeta primers. Profiling relied on immunoSEQ multiplex PCR, and the TCRdb table lists in-frame clones only, not all of them. Its table lists over 45,000 clones. Sequences were obtained from PBMCs. These receptor sequences come from a woman aged 18 to 35 in good health and CMV-seronegative.

This chain links TRBV18 with TRBJ2-7; D might be TRBD1 (6 bases). V shed 3 bases and J shed 1 base, with 16 bases lying between them. CDR3 size: 16 residues. From germline, CDR1 is KGHSH and CDR2 LQKENI. The CDR3 DNA reads TGTGCCAGCTCACCCTCTACAGGGTTGAGGTCCTACGAGCAGTACTTC. It yields the protein CASSPSTGLRSYEQYF.

CDR3 nucleotides: TGTGCCAGCAGTCTAAATCAGCCCCAGCATTTT. This encodes CASSLNQPQHF. V is TRBV28 and J is TRBJ1-5, with D uncertain. The length of the CDR3 is 11 residues. Germline lookup yields CDR1 MDHEN and CDR2 SYDVKM. V gave up 5 bases and J gave up 4 bases, with 3 bases separating them.

On this clone itself: A junction end diverges from the germline sequence, so it may reflect a read error. This chain joins TRBV6-1 and TRBJ1-1; no reliable D call. CDR3 length: 13 amino acids. Germline V gives CDR1 MNHNS, CDR2 SASEGT. The CDR3 region is CASSEGAHTEDFF. The CDR3 DNA sequence: TGTGCCAGCAGTGAAGGGGCGCACACTGAAGATTTCTTT.

The chain recombines TRBV7-9 with TRBJ1-2; D uncertain. Trimming shortened V by 3 bases and J by 3 bases, and 11 bases separated the two germline ends. Per the germline V gene, CDR1 is SEHNR and CDR2 is FQNEAQ (reference sequence). The CDR3 has 14 amino acids. The DNA of the CDR3 is TGTGCCAGCAGCTTCACGGTCGGGGACTATGGCTACACCTTC. Translating it yields CASSFTVGDYGYTF.

The genes are TRBV5-1 and TRBJ1-3; no clear D. This CDR3 contains 14 residues. Germline V gene sequence: CDR1 SGHRS, CDR2 YFSETQ. Trimming removed 0 bases from V and 0 bases from J, with 4 bases in between. In DNA, the CDR3 is TGCGCCAGCAGCTTGGACAGCTCTGGAAACACCATATATTTT. It encodes CASSLDSSGNTIYF.

The rearrangement uses TRBV19 and TRBJ1-1, with D possibly TRBD1 on 6 matching bases. The CDR3 sequence is 18 residues long. Trimming stripped 3 bases from V and 2 bases from J, with 22 bases between. Germline values: CDR1 LNHDA, CDR2 SQIVND (reference sequence). The CDR3 spells CASSIRAQGSGYNTEAFF. The CDR3, as DNA: TGTGCCAGTAGTATCAGGGCTCAGGGGTCGGGGTACAACACTGAAGCTTTCTTT.

The chain is built from TRBV28 and TRBJ2-2; TRBD2 matches 9 bases. The CDR3 is made up of 14 amino acids. Looked up from germline, CDR1 is MDHEN and CDR2 is SYDVKM. Trimming took 7 bases from V and 3 from J; bases not matched to a gene: 3. The CDR3 bases are TGTGCCAGCAATCTAGCGGGGCACACCGGGGAGCTGTTTTTT. It codes for CASNLAGHTGELFF. Complete variable domain (other parts from reference TRBV28 and TRBJ2-2): DVKVTQSSRYLVKRTGEKVFLECVQDMDHENMFWYRQDPGLGLRLIYFSYDVKMKEKGDIPEGYSVSREKKERFSLILESASTNQTSMYLCASNLAGHTGELFFGEGSRLTVL.

The CDR3 loop is CASSQRPRGSLNQPQHF. Here the CDR3 DNA reads TGCGCCAGCAGCCAACGCCCACGAGGAAGCCTTAATCAGCCCCAGCATTTT. The chain carries TRBV4-1 and TRBJ1-5; D remains unclear. The V and J ends lost 2 bases and 4 bases respectively, with 18 bases between them. Germline CDR1 and CDR2: MGHRA and YSYEKL. The CDR3 has 17 residues.

The chain couples TRBV6-1 to TRBJ1-1; D possibly corresponds to TRBD1 (5 bases). V was clipped by 1 base and J by 11 bases, with 17 bases between them. Germline V gene sequence: CDR1 MNHNS, CDR2 SASEGT. The CDR3 has 14 residues. CDR3 loop: CASSEGFKGRMAFF. CDR3 nucleotides: TGTGCCAGCAGTGAAGGGTTCAAGGGGCGCATGGCTTTCTTT.

The chain has TRBV30 and TRBJ2-7; a possible D gene is TRBD2 (5 bases). Germline V gives CDR1 GTSNPN, CDR2 SVGIG (reference sequence). V was trimmed by 0 bases and J by 0 bases, leaving 9 bases between them. The CDR3 has 14 amino acids. DNA for the CDR3: TGTGCCTGGAGTGTGGAGGTTTACTCCTACGAGCAGTACTTC. Translation: CAWSVEVYSYEQYF.

The J gene is TRBJ1-2, the V gene TRBV6-5, with 10 bases aligning to TRBD1. After removal of 6 bases from V and 7 bases from J, the junction contained 5 bases not matched to a gene. This CDR3 has 13 residues. Germline assignment: CDR1 MNHEY and CDR2 SVGAGI. The CDR3 coding sequence is TGTGCCAGCAGCCGAGGACAGGGGGGTGGCTACACCTTC. Translating it yields CASSRGQGGGYTF.

CDR3: CASSLSSGEPVSNYGYTF. Here the CDR3 DNA reads TGTGCCAGCTCACTTTCGAGCGGGGAACCGGTTTCGAACTATGGCTACACCTTC. The rearrangement links TRBV18 to TRBJ1-2; no clear D. This CDR3 comprises 18 residues. Between the trimmed V and J ends, which lost 4 bases and 2 bases, there was a span of 23 bases. Per the germline V gene, CDR1 is KGHSH and CDR2 is LQKENI.

On this clone: One junction end disagrees with the germline gene, perhaps due to a read error. The CDR3 DNA reads as TGTGCCAGCAGCCGCGGGGCGGGATTCAGAACAGATAAGCAGTATTTT. Amino acids: CASSRGAGFRTDKQYF. The chain combines TRBV27 with TRBJ2-3; D is possibly TRBD2 (6 bases). Germline-derived CDR1 and CDR2 are MNHEY and SMNVEV (reference sequence). This CDR3 is built from 16 residues.

CDR3 region: CASSLGSSSGNTIYF. Here the CDR3 DNA reads TGCGCCAGCAGCTTGGGTAGCAGCTCTGGAAACACCATATATTTT. The chain couples TRBV5-1 to TRBJ1-3; D ambiguous. The ends were cut back, 0 bases at V and 0 bases at J, with 7 bases in the middle. This CDR3 region has 15 residues. CDR1 is SGHRS, CDR2 YFSETQ, per germline.